These T cell receptor beta chains were read from a single sample in a study of T cell responses to AZD1222 COVID-19 vaccine. Here immunoSEQ multiplex PCR was the method, and the copy in TCRdb shows in-frame clones only, minus some. This sample yields about 150,000 clones, of which 88% are seen a single time; around 3% belongs to the top ten. This material consisted of peripheral blood, taken on day 0 of AZD1222 vaccination. The receptors shown here come from an adult in good health. Each CDR3 is given with its conserved first and last residue. D genes are given only for firm matches. Some rows mark clone size as missing; the rest say once, few, many or name a class of expanded clone.

TRBJ1-4 TRBV6-2/TRBV6-3 NA once TGTGCCAGCAGTTTGAGACAGCTCAATGAAAAACTGTTTTTT CASSLRQLNEKLFF
TRBJ2-7 TRBV7-9 NA NA TGTGCCAGCAGCGATCACTACGAGCAGTACTTC CASSDHYEQYF
TRBJ1-1 TRBV29-1 NA few TGCAGCGTGGAATCAGGGAGGGCGAATGAAGCTTTCTTT CSVESGRANEAFF
TRBJ1-5 TRBV2 NA NA TGTGCCAGCAGTGACGGTTATCAGCCCCAGCATTTT CASSDGYQPQHF
TRBJ2-5 TRBV5-5 NA NA TGTGCCAGCAGCTTGGTTGGGGGAGAGACCCAGTACTTC CASSLVGGETQYF
TRBJ2-1 TRBV5-1 NA NA TGCGCCAGCAGCACCGGGACTCCGTTGCGCAATGAGCAGTTCTTC CASSTGTPLRNEQFF
TRBJ2-7 TRBV5-5 TRBD2 few TGTGCCAGCAGCTTGGCCTGGGGGGGAGCCTACGAGCAGTACTTC CASSLAWGGAYEQYF
TRBJ2-3 TRBV15 TRBD2 NA TGTGCCACCAGCAGAGGACTAGCGGGGGCGGAAGATACGCAGTATTTT CATSRGLAGAEDTQYF
TRBJ1-2 TRBV5-3 TRBD1 NA TGTGCCAGAAGCCCCACAGGGGACTATGGCTACACCTTC CARSPTGDYGYTF
TRBJ2-7 TRBV20-1 NA NA TGCAGTGCTAGTGCTAGAGGCCAGGGGGAGGGGCAGTACTTC CSASARGQGEGQYF
TRBJ1-2 TRBV10-3 TRBD1 NA TGTGCCATCAGTTTCGACAGGGTTGACTACACCTTC CAISFDRVDYTF
TRBJ1-3 TRBV2 TRBD1 NA TGTGCCAGCAAAGACAGGGGGGGAAACACCATATATTTT CASKDRGGNTIYF
TRBJ2-7 TRBV9 TRBD1 NA TGTGCCAGCAGCGGGACAGGGACCACGTCCGAGCAGTACTTC CASSGTGTTSEQYF
TRBJ1-2 TRBV20-1 NA NA TGCAGCGTTGGGGCTAACTATGGCTACACCTTC CSVGANYGYTF
TRBJ1-3 TRBV13 TRBD1 NA TGTGCCAGCAGCTCCCAGGGGACAGGGGGATCAACCGGAAACACCATATATTTT CASSSQGTGGSTGNTIYF
TRBJ2-5 TRBV5-1 NA NA TGCGCCAGCAGCCGGGGTGAGTGGCAAGAGACCCAGTACTTC CASSRGEWQETQYF